This TCR beta chain is from a study of T cells after yellow fever vaccination. A single record per CDR3 protein comes from TCRdb applying MiXCR to the 5' RACE reads. Counted here are 610,000 or so distinct CDR3 sequences, around 12% occurring once; the ten biggest clones make up under 15%. The CDR3 is made up of 14 amino acids. V dropped 1 base and J dropped 6 bases, with 13 bases sitting between them. The chain employs TRBV12-3 or TRBV12-4 and TRBJ2-7; D gene unclear. The specimen comprised PBMCs, sampled on the day of the yellow fever booster vaccination. The TCR comes from a man in his thirties or forties who received the YFV17D yellow fever vaccine. The DNA for the CDR3 is TGTGCCAGCAGTTTAGAGGGCTTATCGGGCGAGCAGTACTTC. Translation: CASSLEGLSGEQYF.